The next 19 T cell receptor beta chains were all read from a single sample in a study of blood T cell repertoires in COVID-19. Only in-frame clones appear in the TCRdb table, and some are missing; sequencing was by immunoSEQ multiplex PCR. The table shows roughly 180,000 clones, with about 84% occurring only once. Sequencing used PBMCs or T cells enriched from blood (not recorded which). These TCRs come from a woman in her thirties who had recovered from COVID-19.

In this sample, this clone turned up a few times. The chain couples TRBV18 to TRBJ2-7; 11 positions match TRBD1. Per germline, CDR1 KGHSH and CDR2 LQKENI. This CDR3 is built from 16 residues. J was trimmed by 3 bases and V by 3 bases; bases with no gene match: 7. The CDR3 coding sequence is TGTGCCAGCTCACCGAGGGGGACAGGGGGGAGCTACGAGCAGTACTTC. Its protein product is CASSPRGTGGSYEQYF.

The chain links TRBV5-5 to TRBJ2-6, with D perhaps matching TRBD2 (6 bases). V was trimmed by 5 bases and J by 1 base, leaving 16 bases between them. The CDR3 has 17 amino acids. CDR1 and CDR2 from the germline V gene are SGHKS and YYEKEE (reference sequence). The CDR3 DNA follows: TGTGCCAGCAGTCCCTCGATTGGGGGGTCTGGGGCCAACGTCCTGACTTTC. Its translation is CASSPSIGGSGANVLTF.

The rearrangement links TRBV20-1 to TRBJ2-3; tentative D call: TRBD2 (6 bases). V lost 3 bases and J lost 2, with 12 bases in between. The CDR3 extends over 14 amino acids. Germline V gene lookup returns CDR1 DFQATT and CDR2 SNEGSKA (reference sequence). DNA of the CDR3: TGCAGTGCTAGTCTAGCGCTAACCACAGATACGCAGTATTTT. This sequence encodes CSASLALTTDTQYF.

The chain couples TRBV5-4 to TRBJ2-3, with a weak D call TRBD1 (6 bases). Germline CDR1 and CDR2: SGHNT and YYREEE (reference sequence). Trimming shortened V by 3 bases and J by 7 bases, and 12 bases separated the two germline ends. This CDR3 region has 13 residues. The CDR3 DNA sequence: TGTGCCAGCAGCTCTTCAGGGGTCTATACGCAGTATTTT. This translates into CASSSSGVYTQYF.

The table lists this clone with a few counts. V and J are TRBV15 and TRBJ2-7; no reliable D call. The V and J ends lost 0 bases and 4 bases respectively, with 13 bases between them. Germline CDR1 reads LNHNV; CDR2 reads YYDKDF (reference sequence). This CDR3 is built from 15 residues. The CDR3 bases are TGTGCCACCAGCAGAGATGATGCTAGTAGGTACGAGCAGTACTTC. Its protein product is CATSRDDASRYEQYF.

V is TRBV5-1 and J is TRBJ2-7; D is ambiguous. Per the germline V gene, CDR1 is SGHRS and CDR2 is YFSETQ. The V and J ends lost 4 bases and 1 base respectively, with 15 bases between them. The CDR3 consists of 15 residues. The CDR3 nucleotides read TGCGCCAGCAGCCCCCTTCCCGAGGATTCCTACGAGCAGTACTTC. As protein: CASSPLPEDSYEQYF. Based on the CDR3 plus reference TRBV5-1 and TRBJ2-7, the full variable domain is KAGVTQTPRYLIKTRGQQVTLSCSPISGHRSVSWYQQTPGQGLQFLFEYFSETQRNKGNFPGRFSGRQFSNSRSEMNVSTLELGDSALYLCASSPLPEDSYEQYFGPGTRLTVT.

This chain links TRBV5-1 with TRBJ1-4; D is possibly TRBD1 (5 bases). The CDR3 runs to 14 residues. Germline assignment: CDR1 SGHRS and CDR2 YFSETQ. Trimming stripped 5 bases from V and 1 base from J, with 9 bases between. In DNA form, the CDR3 reads TGCGCCAGCAGGGTCCAGGGAACTAATGAAAAACTGTTTTTT. Translating it yields CASRVQGTNEKLFF.

This clone has just one count. V and J are TRBV20-1 and TRBJ2-7; D is perhaps TRBD2 (6 bases). Germline V gene data show CDR1 as DFQATT and CDR2 as SNEGSKA (reference sequence). The CDR3 has 11 amino acids. The V end was cut by 2 bases, the J end by 12 bases, with 14 bases between. The CDR3 DNA sequence: TGCAGTGCTAGACGCGGGACCTCAGCGTACTTC. Encoded protein: CSARRGTSAYF.

This clone was picked up a small number of times. V and J are TRBV6-4 and TRBJ2-1; 7 bases line up with TRBD1. CDR3 size: 14 residues. V lost 3 bases to trimming and J lost 4 bases; unmatched junction nucleotides: 3. In germline, CDR1 is MRHNA, CDR2 SNTAGT. CDR3 amino acids: CASSDGTEYNEQFF. The CDR3, as DNA: TGTGCCAGCAGTGATGGGACAGAATACAATGAGCAGTTCTTC.

V gene TRBV7-8 combines with J gene TRBJ2-1, with TRBD2 as a possible D gene (6 bases). CDR3 length: 16 residues. Per the germline V gene, CDR1 is SGHVS and CDR2 is FQNEAQ. Trimming left V 5 bases short and J 3 bases short, with 17 bases between. In DNA, the CDR3 is TGTGCCAGCAGCCGAGACCTTAGCGGACTCTACAATGAGCAGTTCTTC. As protein: CASSRDLSGLYNEQFF.

The J gene is TRBJ1-2, the V gene TRBV28; D unresolved. The CDR3 has 12 residues. CDR1 is MDHEN and CDR2 is SYDVKM in the germline V gene. V lost 3 bases and J lost 2, with 4 bases in between. CDR3 protein: CASSFQNYGYTF. CDR3 coding DNA: TGTGCCAGCAGTTTCCAGAACTATGGCTACACCTTC.

The chain uses TRBV14 and TRBJ1-5; a possible D gene is TRBD1 (5 bases). In germline, CDR1 is SGHDN, CDR2 FVKESK. This CDR3 spans 13 amino acids. V lost 0 bases to trimming and J lost 7 bases, with 7 bases between them. CDR3 protein: CASSQDPGQPQHF. In DNA form, the CDR3 reads TGTGCCAGCAGCCAAGATCCAGGGCAGCCCCAGCATTTT. Using reference TRBV14 and TRBJ1-5 for the parts outside the CDR3, the full variable domain is EAGVTQFPSHSVIEKGQTVTLRCDPISGHDNLYWYRRVMGKEIKFLLHFVKESKQDESGMPNNRFLAERTGGTYSTLKVQPAELEDSGVYFCASSQDPGQPQHFGDGTRLSIL.

The V call is TRBV27, the J call TRBJ2-3, with D perhaps TRBD2 (5 bases). This CDR3 has 15 amino acids. The germline CDR1 and CDR2 sequences are MNHEY and SMNVEV (reference sequence). Trimming pared 3 bases from V and 2 bases from J, leaving 12 bases between. This chain's CDR3 is CASSLGLATTDTQYF. CDR3 DNA: TGTGCCAGCAGTTTGGGGTTAGCGACCACAGATACGCAGTATTTT.

As DNA, the CDR3 is TGTGCCAGTAGTATAGCCCCAATCCGGGACAGGACCTACGAGCAGTACTTC. This gives the protein CASSIAPIRDRTYEQYF. This rearrangement joins TRBV19 to TRBJ2-7; 8 bases map to TRBD1. The CDR3 consists of 17 residues. Germline V gene data show CDR1 as LNHDA and CDR2 as SQIVND (reference sequence). V lost 1 base and J lost 2; bases outside the gene matches: 10. The variable domain in full, completed from reference TRBV19 and TRBJ2-7, reads DGGITQSPKYLFRKEGQNVTLSCEQNLNHDAMYWYRQDPGQGLRLIYYSQIVNDFQKGDIAEGYSVSREKKESFPLTVTSAQKNPTAFYLCASSIAPIRDRTYEQYFGPGTRLTVT.

The rearrangement joins TRBV3-1 (or the pseudogene TRBV3-2) to TRBJ2-1, with 15 nucleotides matching TRBD2. J gave up 9 bases and V 1 base, and 10 bases lay outside the gene matches. Germline V lookup: CDR1 LGHDT, CDR2 YNNKEL (reference sequence). The CDR3 extends over 18 amino acids. The CDR3 protein is CASSQGFPPGLAGGEQFF. CDR3 nucleotide sequence: TGTGCCAGCAGCCAAGGGTTTCCTCCGGGACTAGCGGGAGGTGAGCAGTTCTTC.

This chain uses TRBV5-4 with TRBJ2-7, with 9 bases lining up with TRBD2. The germline V gene encodes CDR1 SGHNT and CDR2 YYREEE (reference sequence). The V segment lost 0 bases and the J segment 2 bases; nucleotides outside the gene matches: 6. This CDR3 spans 16 amino acids. The CDR3 bases are TGTGCCAGCAGCTTGGCCGCGACTAGCGGAACCTACGAGCAGTACTTC. It translates to CASSLAATSGTYEQYF.

The V call is TRBV5-1, the J call TRBJ2-2; TRBD1 matches at 7 bases. V shed 0 bases, J shed 4 bases, and the junction held 3 bases outside the gene matches. The CDR3 consists of 15 residues. Per the germline V gene, CDR1 is SGHRS and CDR2 is YFSETQ. As DNA, the CDR3 is TGCGCCAGCAGCTTGGAGGGGACAGCCACCGGGGAGCTGTTTTTT. The encoded protein is CASSLEGTATGELFF.

This chain links TRBV7-2 with TRBJ2-1; a possible D gene is TRBD2 (5 bases). Germline CDR1 reads SGHTA; CDR2 reads FQGNSA. With 5 bases removed from V and 9 bases from J, the gap between germline ends came to 11 bases. This CDR3 contains 12 residues. CDR3 nucleotide sequence: TGTGCCAGCAGCCAGTCGGGGAGTGAGCAGTTCTTC. Its protein product is CASSQSGSEQFF.

The rearrangement uses TRBV5-1 and TRBJ2-2, with TRBD2 matching over 9 bases. This CDR3 has 16 amino acids. From germline, CDR1 is SGHRS and CDR2 YFSETQ. The trim removed 0 bases at V and 4 bases at J, leaving 4 bases unmatched. In DNA form, the CDR3 reads TGCGCCAGCAGCTTGGTAGCGGGAGCGGTCACCGGGGAGCTGTTTTTT. It specifies CASSLVAGAVTGELFF.